Presented here are 13 T cell receptor beta chains from one specimen sequenced in a study of T cell responses to AZD1222 COVID-19 vaccine. The table came from immunoSEQ multiplex PCR; TCRdb's copy has only in-frame clones and leaves some out. This sample has 150,000 to 200,000 clones; about 94% occur once, and the top ten carry roughly 1%. The sample consisted of peripheral blood, taken 28 days after the second AZD1222 dose. The source is an adult who received the AZD1222 COVID-19 vaccine.

The CDR3 DNA sequence: TGTGCCAGCAGCCCGGGACAGGGGAATGAAAAACTGTTTTTT. Translation: CASSPGQGNEKLFF. The chain joins TRBV3-1 (or the pseudogene TRBV3-2) to TRBJ1-4; 10 bases match TRBD1. Germline V lookup: CDR1 LGHDT, CDR2 YNNKEL (reference sequence). The J segment lost 5 bases and the V segment lost 4 bases, leaving 1 base of the junction unmatched. The CDR3 contains 14 residues.

This chain uses TRBV6-5 with TRBJ1-2; 7 bases are a match to TRBD1. Germline lookup yields CDR1 MNHEY and CDR2 SVGAGI. Unmatched junction bases numbered 7, after V lost 10 bases and J lost 2 bases. CDR3 length equals 13 residues. The CDR3 spells CATYSTGNYGYTF. The CDR3, as DNA: TGTGCCACCTACTCGACAGGGAACTATGGCTACACCTTC.

The chain employs TRBV4-1 and TRBJ1-4; weak D call: TRBD1 (5 bases). V was clipped by 3 bases and J by 7 bases, with 27 bases between them. The CDR3 loop spans 19 amino acids. Per germline, CDR1 MGHRA and CDR2 YSYEKL. CDR3 region: CASSQLMSLRQIHGEKLFF. The CDR3 nucleotides are TGCGCCAGCAGCCAGCTAATGAGCCTTCGACAGATTCATGGTGAAAAACTGTTTTTT.

The chain joins TRBV9 to TRBJ2-2; no clear D. This CDR3 has 14 residues. Germline V gives CDR1 SGDLS, CDR2 YYNGEE. Between the trimmed V and J ends, which lost 0 bases and 6 bases, there was a span of 9 bases. In DNA form, the CDR3 reads TGTGCCAGCAGCGTAGGTACCGCCCCCGGGGAGCTGTTTTTT. Protein product: CASSVGTAPGELFF. Drawing the rest from reference TRBV9 and TRBJ2-2, the complete variable domain is DSGVTQTPKHLITATGQRVTLRCSPRSGDLSVYWYQQSLDQGLQFLIQYYNGEERAKGNILERFSAQQFPDLHSELNLSSLELGDSALYFCASSVGTAPGELFFGEGSRLTVL.

V is TRBV5-1 and J is TRBJ2-3; D is uncertain. CDR1 and CDR2 (germline): SGHRS, YFSETQ. The CDR3 sequence is 16 residues long. V was cut by 7 bases and J by 6 bases, with 24 bases left in between. The CDR3: CASHPTKGRLSDTQYF. For the CDR3, the DNA is TGCGCCAGCCACCCTACCAAGGGTCGACTGTCTGATACGCAGTATTTT.

The rearrangement uses TRBV28 and TRBJ2-1, with a tentative D call TRBD2 (5 bases). Germline V gives CDR1 MDHEN, CDR2 SYDVKM. The CDR3 is made up of 13 amino acids. V lost 6 bases, J lost 9 bases, and 15 bases lay in between. CDR3 amino acids: CASRKRVVGEQFF. CDR3 DNA: TGTGCCAGCAGAAAGAGGGTAGTAGGTGAGCAGTTCTTC.

The chain employs TRBV5-4 and TRBJ2-5, with D possibly TRBD2 on 7 matching bases. The CDR3 has 15 amino acids. CDR1 SGHNT and CDR2 YYREEE come from the germline V gene (reference sequence). V was clipped by 0 bases and J by 2 bases, with 11 bases between them. This CDR3 reads CASSLEGGGQETQYF. The CDR3 DNA follows: TGTGCCAGCAGCTTGGAGGGAGGGGGGCAAGAGACCCAGTACTTC.

This clone was counted a single time. The gene calls are TRBV6-1 and TRBJ2-1; D is perhaps TRBD2 (6 bases). V gave up 0 bases and J gave up 2 bases, with 11 bases separating them. The CDR3 contains 16 residues. From germline, CDR1 is MNHNS and CDR2 SASEGT. The CDR3 bases are TGTGCCAGCAGTGAAGCGGCCGGAGGGACCTACAATGAGCAGTTCTTC. Translating it yields CASSEAAGGTYNEQFF.

The chain has TRBV6-4 and TRBJ1-2, with a tentative D call TRBD1 (6 bases). The CDR3 extends over 14 amino acids. Germline-derived CDR1 and CDR2 are MRHNA and SNTAGT. Trimming took off 8 bases at V and 4 bases at J, with 17 bases between the two ends. The chain's CDR3 is CASPREGDCYGYTF. CDR3 in DNA: TGTGCCAGCCCCAGGGAGGGGGATTGCTATGGCTACACCTTC.

The chain is built from TRBV19 and TRBJ2-5; D gene ambiguous. The CDR3 is 13 residues long. The germline V and J ends were trimmed by 10 bases and 4 bases, with 16 bases remaining between them. CDR1 LNHDA and CDR2 SQIVND come from the germline V gene (reference sequence). The DNA of the CDR3 is TGTGCCACTCAACCGGGCCTCCGAGAGACCCAGTACTTC. Translation: CATQPGLRETQYF.

The chain joins TRBV2 to TRBJ1-1; 12 bases align to TRBD1. The germline CDR1 and CDR2 sequences are SNHLY and FYNNEI. After removal of 8 bases from V and 5 bases from J, the junction contained 12 bases not matched to a gene. This CDR3 is 16 amino acids long. CDR3 loop: CASGSQGQGARTEAFF. The DNA of the CDR3 is TGTGCCAGCGGATCTCAGGGACAGGGGGCGAGGACTGAAGCTTTCTTT.

This chain connects TRBV5-1 to TRBJ2-3, with unresolved D. The CDR3 is 16 residues long. Germline V gene lookup returns CDR1 SGHRS and CDR2 YFSETQ. V lost 4 bases, J lost 0 bases, and 15 bases lay in between. For the CDR3, the DNA is TGCGCCAGCAGCCCCCTCGTTTCCATTAGCACAGATACGCAGTATTTT. Its translation: CASSPLVSISTDTQYF.

The chain links TRBV12-3 or TRBV12-4 to TRBJ1-2; 8 bases map to TRBD1. CDR3 length: 13 residues. With 6 bases clipped from V and 4 bases from J, the junction kept 4 bases outside the gene matches. CDR3 DNA: TGTGCCAGCAGAAAAGGGACAGGCTATGGCTACACCTTC. As protein: CASRKGTGYGYTF.